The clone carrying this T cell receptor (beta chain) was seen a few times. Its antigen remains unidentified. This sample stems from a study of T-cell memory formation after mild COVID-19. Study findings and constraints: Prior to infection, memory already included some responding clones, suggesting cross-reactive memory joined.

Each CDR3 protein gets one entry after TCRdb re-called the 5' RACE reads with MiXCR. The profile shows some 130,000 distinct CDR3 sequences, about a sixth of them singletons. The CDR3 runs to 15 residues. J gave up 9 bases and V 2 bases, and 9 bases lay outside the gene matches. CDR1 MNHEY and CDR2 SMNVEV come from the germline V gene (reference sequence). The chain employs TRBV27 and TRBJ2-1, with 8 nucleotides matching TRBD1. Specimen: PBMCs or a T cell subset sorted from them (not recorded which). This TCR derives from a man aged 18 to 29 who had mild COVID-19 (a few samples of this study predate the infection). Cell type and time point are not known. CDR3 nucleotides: TGTGCCAGCAGTTTAGCTCGGGACAGGCCGGGTGAGCAGTTCTTC. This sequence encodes CASSLARDRPGEQFF.